The entry below describes one T cell receptor (beta chain). Its antigen remains unknown. The record originates from a study of cytomegalovirus exposure and HLA in healthy donors. The study's findings and limits: Cytomegalovirus-associated status was assigned to 164 TCR beta chains.

Produced via immunoSEQ multiplex PCR; TCRdb's table is partial and in-frame only. The table records 110,000 to 150,000 clones, 80% to 90% of them present only once. The sequenced sample consisted of PBMCs. This clonotype was obtained from a woman aged 18-30 years in good health and CMV-seropositive.

CDR3 protein: CATSRGGNEQFF. CDR3 sequence (DNA): TGTGCCACCAGCAGGGGGGGCAATGAGCAGTTCTTC. The rearrangement joins TRBV15 to TRBJ2-1, with D maybe TRBD2 (6 bases). The V gene's germline CDR1 is LNHNV and CDR2 YYDKDF (reference sequence). The CDR3 is 12 residues long. V was clipped by 3 bases and J by 6 bases, with 6 bases between them.